This is a list of T cell receptor beta chains from one sample in a study of blood T cell repertoires in COVID-19. Some clones are missing from TCRdb's copy, which holds only in-frame ones; the method was immunoSEQ multiplex PCR. The table shows 250,000 or so clones, with more than 75% occurring only once. Sequencing was done on a sample of peripheral blood. The receptors shown here come from a middle-aged man with active or convalescent COVID-19. The conserved cysteine and the conserved F or W are not part of the CDR3 here. A D gene is named only where the DNA matches it firmly.

J: TRBJ1-2; D: TRBD1; V: TRBV7-3; CDR3: ASSFQGAGGYT
J: TRBJ1-3; D: NA; V: TRBV5-1; CDR3: ASSLETPRGDTIY
J: TRBJ1-5; D: TRBD1; V: TRBV10-3; CDR3: AISVGGQGGNQPQH
J: TRBJ1-2; D: NA; V: TRBV29-1; CDR3: SVEQRAYGYT
J: TRBJ1-6; D: NA; V: TRBV2; CDR3: ASSGQGLHNSPLH
J: TRBJ1-5; D: NA; V: TRBV28; CDR3: ASSPYPQEGGNQPQH
J: TRBJ2-7; D: TRBD1; V: TRBV11-3; CDR3: ASSHQNRGNYEQY
J: TRBJ1-6; D: TRBD1; V: TRBV12-3/TRBV12-4; CDR3: ASRRTGDSPLH
J: TRBJ1-4; D: NA; V: TRBV30; CDR3: AWTRGMANEKLF
J: TRBJ2-7; D: NA; V: TRBV30; CDR3: AWSVQTAEQY
J: TRBJ2-7; D: TRBD1; V: TRBV19; CDR3: ATSGGTGVDEQY
J: TRBJ1-1; D: NA; V: TRBV19; CDR3: ATSQGLSNTEAF
J: TRBJ1-1; D: NA; V: TRBV7-9; CDR3: ASTPRVGVNTEAF
J: TRBJ1-4; D: TRBD1; V: TRBV6-1; CDR3: ASSARDRGRTNEKLF
J: TRBJ2-1; D: NA; V: TRBV28; CDR3: ASSFGQGQF
J: TRBJ2-5; D: NA; V: TRBV14; CDR3: ASSLTRAETQY
J: TRBJ1-4; D: NA; V: TRBV5-1; CDR3: ASTPSPGWLEKLF
J: TRBJ2-1; D: NA; V: TRBV6-1; CDR3: ASSERNYGEQF
J: TRBJ1-5; D: NA; V: TRBV27; CDR3: ASSLTGSNNQPQH
J: TRBJ1-2; D: NA; V: TRBV5-5; CDR3: ASSFRTDNYGYT
J: TRBJ2-3; D: NA; V: TRBV19; CDR3: ASSSTWGGTDTQY
J: TRBJ2-3; D: NA; V: TRBV19; CDR3: ASSRPSAGVDTQY
J: TRBJ2-3; D: TRBD2; V: TRBV5-1; CDR3: ASSLGLAGGGTDTQY
J: TRBJ1-5; D: NA; V: TRBV9; CDR3: ASSDGVQPQH
J: TRBJ1-1; D: TRBD1; V: TRBV11-2; CDR3: ASSWGQGVNTEAF